A selection of T cell receptor beta chains follows, all from one sample in a study of cytomegalovirus exposure and HLA in healthy donors. Repertoires were generated with immunoSEQ multiplex PCR, while TCRdb's copy carries only in-frame clones and drops some. The repertoire holds some 170,000 clones, roughly four fifths seen once, with roughly 4.9% in the top ten. Sequenced sample: PBMCs. These receptor sequences come from a woman aged 18-35 years in good health and CMV-seropositive. CDR3s include the opening cysteine and the closing phenylalanine or tryptophan. Fields, in order: clone size, V gene, D gene, J gene, CDR3 protein, CDR3 DNA. A D gene is named only where the DNA matches it firmly. The listing skips clone size in some rows; elsewhere it reads once, few, many or a size class.

few	TRBV28	NA	TRBJ1-6	CASNRVDNSPLHF	TGTGCCAGCAACAGGGTCGACAATTCACCCCTCCACTTT
NA	TRBV6-6	NA	TRBJ2-7	CAVLTGGGGEQYF	TGTGCCGTGTTAACAGGGGGAGGGGGAGAGCAGTACTTC
NA	TRBV7-9	NA	TRBJ2-1	CASSLIRGSSYNEQFF	TGTGCCAGCAGCTTAATCAGGGGTTCGTCCTACAATGAGCAGTTCTTC
NA	TRBV11-2	TRBD1	TRBJ2-5	CASSSDRGKETQYF	TGTGCCAGCAGTTCGGACAGGGGTAAAGAGACCCAGTACTTC
few	TRBV2	TRBD1	TRBJ1-3	CASSLDRSSGNTIYF	TGTGCCAGCAGCCTGGACAGGAGCTCTGGAAACACCATATATTTT
many	TRBV5-4	TRBD2	TRBJ2-3	CASRAGGPYTDTQYF	TGTGCCAGCAGGGCGGGGGGGCCTTACACAGATACGCAGTATTTT
NA	TRBV4-2	NA	TRBJ2-1	CASSQSSRRGNEQFF	TGTGCCAGCAGCCAATCCTCCCGACGGGGGAATGAGCAGTTCTTC
NA	TRBV7-6	TRBD1	TRBJ2-7	CASSWGTGGSEEQYF	TGTGCCAGCAGCTGGGGGACAGGAGGTTCGGAAGAGCAGTACTTC
NA	TRBV5-4	NA	TRBJ2-1	CASSFSQTYNEQFF	TGTGCCAGCAGCTTCAGTCAGACCTACAATGAGCAGTTCTTC
NA	TRBV6-1	NA	TRBJ1-2	CASRPGVSYGYTF	TGTGCCAGCAGGCCAGGGGTCTCCTATGGCTACACCTTC